Reported below is one TCR beta chain. Which antigen it targets is not known. Libraries came from 5' RACE. Preparation of each TCR library used 3,500 to 4,500 ng of total RNA. cDNA was synthesized with SMARTScribe reverse transcriptase in eight separate reactions per sample. Unique molecular identifiers containing a 6-nucleotide sample barcode were introduced through template switching during cDNA synthesis. TCRalpha and TCRbeta cDNA was amplified in two nested PCRs of roughly 17 and 9 cycles, and bead purification was carried out after each PCR. Before amplification, the cDNA was both treated with uracil DNA-glycosylase and purified with the QIAquick PCR purification kit. The second PCR added Illumina TruSeq-compatible adapters along with sample-specific barcodes. TapeStation and Qubit were used to check library quality and concentration, and around 5.2 ng of each library went into the pool. The pooled libraries were sequenced with 2 x 100 bp reads and custom sequencing primers on an Illumina HiSeq2500 single-index Rapid Run. On the authors' methods: MiGEC version 1.2.6 was used for UMI-based consensus assembly, which corrected PCR and sequencing errors. V(D)J alignment, clonotype assembly and CDR3 extraction were performed with MiXCR version 2.1.1. Gene usage, clonotype sharing and MAIT/NKT TCR abundance were normalised by analysing the top 1000, 10 000 and 20 000 clonotypes per sample. Diversity was computed as the inverse Simpson index with the vegan R package after downsampling to 27 000 UMIs. Paired Mann-Whitney U tests were applied to discordant twin pairs, and Benjamini-Hochberg correction was used for multiple testing. TCRdb reprocessed the reads into one record per CDR3 protein sequence, lacking DNA. TCRdb, not the authors, supplied the V and J calls. The table kept for this sample lists about 380,000 distinct CDR3 sequences. The top ten clonotypes cover approximately 2.4% of the sample.

From each donor, a roughly 2.5 ml peripheral blood sample was collected into PAXgene tubes and stored at -80 degrees C. Without any T cell sorting, total RNA was extracted from whole blood using the PAXgene blood miRNA kit on an automated QIAcube. Peripheral blood from monozygotic twin pairs concordant or discordant for inflammatory bowel disease was subjected to deep TCRalpha and TCRbeta repertoire profiling with unique molecular barcoding. Smoking habits were recorded for all twin pairs, and individuals were classified as current, former or never smokers. The data originate from a study of monozygotic twins with inflammatory bowel disease (dated by TCRdb to between 2018 and 2020). Looking at the study overall: A total of some 30 monozygotic twin pairs were included in the full study, comprising nine German pairs (four IBD-concordant, five IBD-discordant) and 19 IBD-discordant Danish pairs. Each individual had, on average, about 151 000 unique TCRalpha sequences and 181 000 unique TCRbeta sequences available for analysis. The search for disease-associated traits relied mainly on comparing, within discordant pairs, IBD patients with their genetically identical healthy co-twins.

The paper's findings and limits, for the study overall: Compared with healthy twins, IBD patients had fewer clonotypes in common with other individuals, a difference most pronounced in patients showing signs of disease activity. No single strong signal or clonotype linked to IBD turned up in the results, so the idea that one exists was not supported. Measured by the inverse Simpson index, TCRbeta repertoire diversity was lower in IBD patients than in their healthy co-twins. Repertoire similarity did not differ between concordant and discordant twins, possibly due to limited statistical power. Differing immunosuppressive treatments among patients may have added background noise and inter-individual variability to the repertoires. Different T cell subtypes could not be distinguished in the analysis.

The germline V gene sets CDR1 to SGHTA and CDR2 to FQGNSA. The CDR3 covers 13 residues, taking in both the cysteine and the phenylalanine. The DNA is not on file. The receptor was isolated from a human donor with ulcerative colitis or Crohn's disease, or a healthy co-twin of an affected twin (not recorded which). Material: blood. Here the chain combines TRBV7-2 and TRBJ2-7; the D call of TRBD1 rests on TCRdb alone, since no DNA is present to check it. The CDR3 region reads CASSLDRADEQYF.